The T cell receptor beta chain under discussion was sequenced for a study of blood T cell repertoires in COVID-19. Overall study context: From T cells, B-cell-depleted T cells, or PBMCs came the material, which was cDNA or gDNA.

The CDR3 is 17 residues long. V lost 0 bases and J 1 base, leaving 17 bases between the germline ends. Germline lookup yields CDR1 SGDLS and CDR2 YYNGEE. Per the original data handling: How many nucleated cells were present was estimated from reference gene primer amplification. The assay was immunoSEQ multiplex PCR, and TCRdb's table has in-frame clones only and misses some. That table is the source of V, J and clone size, and D and trimming were worked out from the DNA. The table includes 150,000 to 180,000 clones, about 90% detected once. This sequence joins TRBV9 and TRBJ2-7; D is ambiguous. The specimen sequenced was peripheral blood. The receptor was derived from a man between 50 and 59 years old with acute or convalescent COVID-19. CDR3 nucleotide sequence: TGTGCCAGCAGCGTAGGGCTAGTACCTTCGCCTTCCTACGAGCAGTACTTC. Its protein is CASSVGLVPSPSYEQYF.